This T cell receptor (beta chain) was identified during a study of cytomegalovirus exposure and HLA in healthy donors. Notes on the study in general: Donors belonging to an Asian-associated ancestry cluster reportedly showed fewer N-insertions in productive TCRs than the roughly 670-donor mean, according to what a later analysis found.

In its sample, this clone was seen once. What it recognizes is unknown. The germline V gene has CDR1 SQVTM and CDR2 ANQGSEA. The CDR3 spans 13 residues. V dropped 6 bases and J dropped 2 bases, with 11 bases sitting between them. The donors (healthy individuals) were bone marrow donors. The PCR employed 60 Vbeta primers together with 13 Jbeta primers. Some clones are missing from TCRdb's copy, which holds only in-frame ones; the method was immunoSEQ multiplex PCR. The table includes roughly 160,000 clones, 73% detected once. The specimen sequenced was PBMCs. The TCR comes from a young woman in good health and CMV-seropositive. The chain joins TRBV29-1 to TRBJ2-4; weak D call: TRBD2 (6 bases). The CDR3 region is CSVWGVPKNIQYF. As DNA, the CDR3 is TGCAGCGTGTGGGGGGTTCCCAAAAACATTCAGTACTTC. Combining the CDR3 with reference TRBV29-1 and TRBJ2-4 gives the whole variable domain SAVISQKPSRDICQRGTSLTIQCQVDSQVTMMFWYRQQPGQSLTLIATANQGSEATYESGFVIDKFPISRPNLTFSTLTVSNMSPEDSSIYLCSVWGVPKNIQYFGAGTRLSVL.